This TCR beta chain was found in a study of human T cells and chemical hapten exposure. Study context: The use of 2% DPC on approximately 2 cm by approximately 2 cm of upper inner arm skin constituted sensitization. General study results and limits: Expanded TCRs showed more large CDR3 clusters than pre-sensitization or healthy control sets.

In this sample, this clonotype turned up a few times. Its antigen is not identified. The germline V gene has CDR1 MGHRA and CDR2 YSYEKL. The trim removed 0 bases at V and 2 bases at J, leaving 8 bases unmatched. There are 18 residues in the CDR3. Time point here: pre-sensitization, week 0. Documented treatment: therapeutic diphenylcyclopropenone sensitization with weekly scalp DPC. Investigators collected blood before applying each patch test. TCRdb re-called the RACE reads through MiXCR, storing one row per CDR3 protein. The table lists 85,000 to 130,000 distinct CDR3 sequences, roughly 12% of them singletons.

Sequencing was performed on whole blood, taken in connection with sensitization to the hapten diphenylcyclopropenone (DPC). The sequence was collected from a woman aged 50 to 60 with alopecia areata. Some clones in this sample may be carry-over from other donors' samples. The gene calls are TRBV4-1 and TRBJ2-3, with TRBD2 matching 10 bases. DNA of the CDR3: TGCGCCAGCAGCCAAGAAGGGGTAGCGGGGGGACTCACAGATACGCAGTATTTT. Translating it yields CASSQEGVAGGLTDTQYF.